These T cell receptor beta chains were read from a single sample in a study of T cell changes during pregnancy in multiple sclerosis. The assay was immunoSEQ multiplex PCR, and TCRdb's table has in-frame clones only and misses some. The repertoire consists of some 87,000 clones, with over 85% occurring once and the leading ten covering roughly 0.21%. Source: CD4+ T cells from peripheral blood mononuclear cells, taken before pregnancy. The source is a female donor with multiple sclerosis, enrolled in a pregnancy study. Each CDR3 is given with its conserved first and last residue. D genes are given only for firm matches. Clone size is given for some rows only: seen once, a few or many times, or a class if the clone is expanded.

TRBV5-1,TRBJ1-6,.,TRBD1,CASSLIQGGGNSPLHF,TGCGCCAGCAGCTTGATACAGGGGGGAGGGAATTCACCCCTCCACTTT
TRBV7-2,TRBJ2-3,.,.,CASSRNSGSTDTQYF,TGTGCCAGCAGCCGCAACTCGGGTAGCACAGATACGCAGTATTTT
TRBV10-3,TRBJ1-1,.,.,CAISDGGRARDTEAFF,TGTGCCATCAGTGACGGGGGAAGGGCTCGCGACACTGAAGCTTTCTTT
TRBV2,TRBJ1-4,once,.,CASSVGQGIAEKLFF,TGTGCCAGCAGTGTTGGGCAGGGGATAGCGGAAAAACTGTTTTTT
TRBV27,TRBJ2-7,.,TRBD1,CASSIRQGPIYEQYF,TGTGCCAGCAGTATCCGACAGGGTCCAATCTACGAGCAGTACTTC
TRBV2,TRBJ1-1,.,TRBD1,CASRGDRGTEAFF,TGTGCCAGCAGAGGGGACAGGGGGACTGAAGCTTTCTTT
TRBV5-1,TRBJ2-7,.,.,CASSLTPGQYEQYF,TGCGCCAGCAGCCTAACTCCAGGACAGTACGAGCAGTACTTC
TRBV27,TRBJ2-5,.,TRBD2,CASRRTSGYYQETQYF,TGTGCCAGCAGACGGACTAGCGGGTATTATCAAGAGACCCAGTACTTC
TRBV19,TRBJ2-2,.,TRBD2,CASTPWEGAGELFF,TGTGCCAGTACCCCCTGGGAGGGAGCCGGGGAGCTGTTTTTT
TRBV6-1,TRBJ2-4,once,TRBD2,CASSEGGRAIPNIQYF,TGTGCCAGCAGTGAAGGCGGGAGGGCCATTCCTAACATTCAGTACTTC
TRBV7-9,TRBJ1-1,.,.,CASSFWGRVNTEAFF,TGTGCCAGCAGCTTTTGGGGGAGGGTGAACACTGAAGCTTTCTTT
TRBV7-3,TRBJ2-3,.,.,CASSSVADTQYF,TGTGCCAGCAGCTCGGTGGCAGATACGCAGTATTTT
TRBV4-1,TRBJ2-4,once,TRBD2,CASSQAGGENIQYF,TGCGCCAGCAGCCAAGCGGGAGGGGAAAACATTCAGTACTTC
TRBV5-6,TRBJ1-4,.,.,CASSLGGRLNEKLFF,TGTGCCAGCAGCTTGGGAGGGAGACTTAATGAAAAACTGTTTTTT
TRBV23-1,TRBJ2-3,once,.,CASLRSGTDTQYF,TGCGCCAGCCTGCGCTCCGGGACAGATACGCAGTATTTT
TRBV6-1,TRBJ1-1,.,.,CASKGTPVGEAFF,TGTGCCAGCAAGGGGACACCCGTGGGTGAAGCTTTCTTT
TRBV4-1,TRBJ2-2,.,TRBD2,CASVDLAGGRYTGELFF,TGCGCCAGTGTGGATCTAGCGGGAGGCCGTTATACCGGGGAGCTGTTTTTT
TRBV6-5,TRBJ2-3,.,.,CASSYFPGVTDTQYF,TGTGCCAGCAGTTACTTCCCGGGAGTCACAGATACGCAGTATTTT
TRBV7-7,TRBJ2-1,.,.,CASSLSPQGSHEQFF,TGTGCCAGCAGCTTAAGTCCCCAGGGTAGCCATGAGCAGTTCTTC
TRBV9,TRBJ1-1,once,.,CASTPWDGSTEAFF,TGTGCCAGCACCCCTTGGGACGGGAGCACTGAAGCTTTCTTT
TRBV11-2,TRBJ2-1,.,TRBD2,CASSWTSRGGSEQFF,TGTGCCAGCAGCTGGACTAGCCGAGGTGGGAGTGAGCAGTTCTTC